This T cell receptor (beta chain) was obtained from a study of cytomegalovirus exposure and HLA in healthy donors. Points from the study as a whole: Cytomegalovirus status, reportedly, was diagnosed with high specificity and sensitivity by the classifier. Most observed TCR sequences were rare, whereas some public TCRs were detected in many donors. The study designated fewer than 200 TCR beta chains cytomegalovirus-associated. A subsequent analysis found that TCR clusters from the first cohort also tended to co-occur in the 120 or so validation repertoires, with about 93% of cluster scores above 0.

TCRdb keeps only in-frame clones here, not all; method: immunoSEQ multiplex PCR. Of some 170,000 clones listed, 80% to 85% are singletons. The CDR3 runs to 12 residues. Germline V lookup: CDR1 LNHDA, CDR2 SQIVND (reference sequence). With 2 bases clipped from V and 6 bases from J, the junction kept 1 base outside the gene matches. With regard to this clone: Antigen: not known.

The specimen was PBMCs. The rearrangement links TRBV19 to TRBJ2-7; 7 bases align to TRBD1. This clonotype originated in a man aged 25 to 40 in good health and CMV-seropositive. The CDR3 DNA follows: TGTGCCAGTAGTATACGGACAGGCGAGCAGTACTTC. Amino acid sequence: CASSIRTGEQYF.